Below are 5 T cell receptor beta chains sequenced from a single sample in a study of memory CD4+ T cells and cytomegalovirus serostatus. TCRdb keeps only in-frame clones here, not all; method: immunoSEQ multiplex PCR. The repertoire holds 25,000 to 30,000 clones, with more than 70% as singletons. The sort gate was single viable CD3+CD4+CD8-CD45RO+ cells for memory CD4+ T cells. The source material was memory CD4+ T cells from blood. These receptors were taken from an adult in good health and CMV-seronegative.

The rearrangement links TRBV7-8 to TRBJ1-1; D ambiguous. The germline V and J ends were trimmed by 0 bases and 0 bases, with 8 bases remaining between them. The CDR3 extends over 15 amino acids. The V gene's germline CDR1 is SGHVS and CDR2 FQNEAQ. CDR3 nucleotides: TGTGCCAGCAGCTTAGCAGGCCAGTTGAACACTGAAGCTTTCTTT. It yields the protein CASSLAGQLNTEAFF.

The chain carries TRBV30 and TRBJ1-2; tentatively, D is TRBD1 (6 bases). Germline V gene data show CDR1 as GTSNPN and CDR2 as SVGIG (reference sequence). The CDR3 runs to 12 residues. Trimming took 0 bases from V and 8 from J, leaving 10 bases between them. The CDR3 reads CAWSVLGGGYTF. In DNA, the CDR3 is TGTGCCTGGAGTGTACTGGGGGGCGGCTACACCTTC.

The gene calls are TRBV11-3 and TRBJ1-6; unclear D gene. Germline assignment: CDR1 SGHNT and CDR2 YENEEA. The CDR3 has 13 amino acids. V lost 1 base, J lost 8 bases, and 6 bases lay in between. As DNA, the CDR3 is TGTGCCAGCAGCTTAGGGGCATATTCACCCCTCCACTTT. Protein product: CASSLGAYSPLHF. Supplemented by reference TRBV11-3 and TRBJ1-6, the full variable domain reads EAGVVQSPRYKIIEKKQPVAFWCNPISGHNTLYWYLQNLGQGPELLIRYENEEAVDDSQLPKDRFSAERLKGVDSTLKIQPAELGDSAVYLCASSLGAYSPLHFGNGTRLTVT.

This rearrangement joins TRBV18 to TRBJ1-1, with no clear D. The CDR3 extends over 15 amino acids. Germline CDR1 is KGHSH and CDR2 is LQKENI. Trimming removed 2 bases at V and 5 bases at J, with 15 bases between. The CDR3 protein is CASSPEQQIDTEAFF. In DNA, the CDR3 is TGTGCCAGCTCACCAGAACAGCAAATTGATACTGAAGCTTTCTTT.

V gene TRBV7-2 combines with J gene TRBJ2-5; 11 bases agree with TRBD2. After removal of 0 bases from V and 4 bases from J, the junction contained 4 bases not matched to a gene. Germline CDR1 and CDR2: SGHTA and FQGNSA. CDR3 length: 16 residues. This CDR3 is CASSLASGGVVETQYF. The DNA of the CDR3 is TGTGCCAGCAGCTTAGCTAGCGGGGGGGTAGTAGAGACCCAGTACTTC. Filled out from reference TRBV7-2 and TRBJ2-5, the complete variable domain reads GAGVSQSPSNKVTEKGKDVELRCDPISGHTALYWYRQSLGQGLEFLIYFQGNSAPDKSGLPSDRFSAERTGGSVSTLTIQRTQQEDSAVYLCASSLASGGVVETQYFGPGTRLLVL.